Below are 6 T cell receptor beta chains sequenced from a single sample in a study of T-cell reconstitution after alpha-beta-depleted transplantation in children. Unique molecular identifiers featured in how the TCRbeta library was prepared. MiXCR, applied by TCRdb to the PCR reads, yields one record per CDR3 protein. The table lists 200,000 to 250,000 distinct CDR3 sequences, around 9.9% of them singletons. Sequences were derived from PBMCs, sampled before TCRalphabeta/CD19-depleted stem cell transplant. These receptors were obtained from a child under two years old with acute myeloid leukemia, due to receive a stem cell transplant.

Many counts were recorded for this clonotype. This sequence joins TRBV5-6 and TRBJ2-1; 8 bases are shared with TRBD2. From germline, CDR1 is SGHDT and CDR2 YYEEEE. The CDR3 has 13 amino acids. V shed 6 bases and J 8 bases; nucleotides not matched to a gene: 7. CDR3 amino acids: CASNLSGGDEQFF. CDR3 coding DNA: TGTGCCAGCAATCTTTCCGGGGGGGATGAGCAGTTCTTC. The whole variable domain, filled in from reference TRBV5-6 and TRBJ2-1, reads DAGVTQSPTHLIKTRGQQVTLRCSPKSGHDTVSWYQQALGQGPQFIFQYYEEEERQRGNFPDRFSGHQFPNYSSELNVNALLLGDSALYLCASNLSGGDEQFFGPGTRLTVL.

There are many counts of this clonotype. V gene TRBV7-9 combines with J gene TRBJ2-7, with D possibly being TRBD1 or TRBD2 (5 bases each). The CDR3 has 15 residues. V lost 1 base and J 3 bases, leaving 13 bases between the germline ends. Germline V lookup: CDR1 SEHNR, CDR2 FQNEAQ (reference sequence). In nucleotides, the CDR3 is TGTGCCAGCAGCTTAGGTGGGGGAATTTACTACGAGCAGTACTTC. Translation: CASSLGGGIYYEQYF. The full variable domain, completed using reference TRBV7-9 and TRBJ2-7, is DTGVSQNPRHKITKRGQNVTFRCDPISEHNRLYWYRQTLGQGPEFLTYFQNEAQLEKSRLLSDRFSAERPKGSFSTLEIQRTEQGDSAMYLCASSLGGGIYYEQYFGPGTRLTVT.

V and J are TRBV2 and TRBJ2-7; TRBD2 might be the D (5 bases). The CDR3 runs to 14 residues. Germline assignment: CDR1 SNHLY and CDR2 FYNNEI. V lost 4 bases to trimming and J lost 4 bases, with 14 bases between them. CDR3 in DNA: TGTGCCAGCAGTGTCGGGGTCTCCCTTTACGAGCAGTACTTC. This codes for CASSVGVSLYEQYF.

This clonotype was found many times. The chain combines TRBV20-1 with TRBJ1-1; 8 nucleotides align to TRBD1. V lost 2 bases and J lost 11; bases outside the gene matches: 4. The germline V gene has CDR1 DFQATT and CDR2 SNEGSKA (reference sequence). The CDR3 covers 11 residues. CDR3 nucleotide sequence: TGCAGTGCTAGACGACAGGGGTACGCTTTCTTT. This codes for CSARRQGYAFF.

At least ten counts were recorded for this clonotype. V gene TRBV7-9 combines with J gene TRBJ2-1; TRBD2 agrees at 14 bases. J lost 3 bases, V lost 10 bases, and 5 bases had no gene match. The CDR3 covers 15 residues. Per germline, CDR1 SEHNR and CDR2 FQNEAQ (reference sequence). This CDR3 is CATGTSGGNYNEQFF. Written as DNA, the CDR3 is TGTGCCACCGGGACTAGCGGGGGCAACTACAATGAGCAGTTCTTC.

In this sample, this clonotype turned up many times. This chain links TRBV7-2 with TRBJ1-1; D unresolved. CDR3 length: 14 residues. Germline CDR1 reads SGHTA; CDR2 reads FQGNSA. V was trimmed by 7 bases and J by 1 base, leaving 13 bases between them. CDR3 DNA sequence: TGTGCCAGCACCGTAGGACCGACGAACACTGAAGCTTTCTTT. This gives the protein CASTVGPTNTEAFF.